This T cell receptor beta chain was captured in a study of identical twins (dated by TCRdb to 2016 to 2017). For the wider study: To test whether fetal clonotypes persist, the study used deep sequencing on TCR alpha and beta repertoires from monozygotic twins, unrelated adults of various ages, and cord blood. To rule out contamination, replicate twin experiments were performed at different times with different library preparation protocols.

Concerning this clonotype itself: Its specific antigen is unknown. No much larger clonotype is one base removed from it; base qualities were not supplied.

From the cysteine through the phenylalanine, the CDR3 covers 13 amino acids. The retained sequence is limited to the CDR3, 39 bases, with the frame set at the first base. V is shortened by 2 bases, J by 1 base, and the region joining them spans 6 bases. Per the germline V gene, MDHEN is the CDR1 and SYDVKM is the CDR2. All donors were healthy Caucasians. The twin cohort consisted of three pairs of female monozygotic twins, all aged roughly 18 to 29 years. Peripheral blood mononuclear cells were the source from which RNA for the TCR libraries was isolated. Receptors were amplified or captured by 5' RACE. The sample was run on an Illumina HiSeq 2000. Template switching added a universal primer binding site, and the final cDNA carried a unique molecular identifier that allowed TCR cDNA molecules to be counted accurately. Specific primers in the conserved constant-segment region were used to synthesize first-strand cDNA for the TCR alpha and beta chains. To control for contamination, each cDNA library was double barcoded with a SMART-Mk sample barcode plus Illumina barcodes. TruSeq adapter sequences along with Illumina sample barcodes were introduced in two successive PCR steps. The TCR alpha and beta cDNA libraries were sequenced on the Illumina HiSeq platform using custom primers. The original methods were these. MiGEC was used to process raw reads and extract unique molecular identifiers, and MiXCR was used to find CDR3 positions. Recombination models were inferred per individual with the repgenHMM and IGoR tools using an EM algorithm. The tcR package in R was used for shared clonotype analysis, with sharing normalized by the product of cloneset sizes. Out-of-frame nonproductive sequences were analyzed to study raw recombination free of thymic and clonal selection effects. TCRdb reprocessing: public reads trimmed at Q25 with fastp, clones called with MiXCR, in-frame beta chains kept. Rows merge per CDR3 protein into single entries with the most common DNA and genes. In this record, the V and J calls reflect TCRdb's handling and not the investigators' own analysis. The sample table shows hundreds of thousands of distinct CDR3 sequences, and around 20% are seen once. About 4.3% of the sample is taken by the ten largest.

What the work shows at the level of the full study, not this receptor alone: Fewer insertions were carried by abundant cord blood beta clonotypes, a similar but weaker trend appeared in young adult naive repertoires, and no such trend appeared in memory repertoires. Compared with coincidental sharing between unrelated individuals, out-of-frame TCR alpha sequences shared between twins had an excess of sequences with low generation probability. Zero-insertion analyses could be partly confounded by invariant T cells such as MAIT and iNKT, though diverse VJ usage argued against such confounding for most clonotypes. In beta out-of-frame sequences, excess twin sharing was weaker, because having fewer shared sequences lowered the signal-to-noise ratio. Because the same donors could not be followed over many years, the conclusions relied on cross-sectional statistical analysis. Recombination models systematically underestimated out-of-frame TCR alpha sharing in monozygotic twins but agreed with sharing between unrelated individuals.

This sample was also put to use in a study of T cells expressing NK-cell markers. As described in the second report: Fewer than ten donors provided sorted CD3+CD56+NKG2C+, CD3+CD56+NKG2C- and CD3+CD56-NKG2C+ T-cell subsets, whose TCR beta-chain repertoires were profiled. Of the eight sequenced donors, seven were found to be HCMV-seropositive and one was found to be HCMV-seronegative. In several experiments an anti-gammadeltaTCR antibody was added to restrict sorting to alphabetaTCR-expressing T cells. In 5 to 7 donors, the dominant CD3+CD56+NKG2C+ clonotypes were found to rank among the top 10 CD8+ clonotypes and to make up about 1.0-7.5% of CD8+ T cells. Those dominant clonotypes were again the most abundant among CD3+CD56-NKG2C+ cells in a handful of donors, at about 25-65%. Whether the expanded NKG2C-expressing T cell clones were specific for HCMV antigens was left unclear. The eight sequenced donors were randomly selected healthy volunteers, three men and five women. To determine HCMV serostatus, a commercial ELISA kit was used to detect HCMV-specific IgG in serum. For roughly six donors, bulk peripheral blood T-cell repertoires were also sequenced from unsorted PBMC. MIGEC was used to demultiplex reads and group reads by UMI, and MiTCR was used to assemble and quantify clonotypes. Only TCR cDNA sequences supported by at least two reads were kept to exclude erroneous sequences. Downstream repertoire analysis used the tcR package, and clonotypes were matched across fractions by CDR3 nucleotide sequence plus V segment. VDJmatch was used to annotate antigen specificity against VDJdb, with one amino acid substitution in CDR3 permitted.

Sequenced material: PBMCs. The rearranged chain carries TRBV28 and TRBJ2-7, with no confidently assigned D gene. The clonotype comes from a woman in her late teens or twenties in good health. The CDR3 region has the sequence CASSLPRSYEQYF. The sequenced DNA: TGTGCCAGCAGTTTACCACGGTCCTACGAGCAGTACTTC.